Presented here are 23 T cell receptor beta chains from one specimen sequenced in a study of shared clonotypes between healthy human individuals. Naive CD8 cells lacked CD45RO, underwent positive selection for CCR7 and left out terminally differentiated effector memory CD45RA+ cells. TCRdb's copy holds only in-frame clones and misses some; the assay was immunoSEQ multiplex PCR. The sample has about 2 million clones, roughly 95% seen once. Sequencing used naive CD8+ T cells sorted from blood. These receptors all come from a man aged 18 to 30 in good health.

A note on this clone: A much larger clone lies one base from this, so it may be a read error. Other nucleotide sequences in the sample specify the same CDR3. This sequence joins TRBV13 and TRBJ2-2; no clear D gene. Per the germline V gene, CDR1 is PRHDT and CDR2 is FYEKMQ (reference sequence). The CDR3 sequence is 12 residues long. Trimming pared 0 bases from V and 7 bases from J, leaving 3 bases between. CDR3 nucleotides: TGTGCCAGCAGCTTAGGGGGCGGGGAGCTGTTTTTT. Translation gives CASSLGGGELFF.

V usage is TRBV2 and J usage is TRBJ2-1; D possibly corresponds to TRBD2 (5 bases). The V and J ends lost 3 bases and 1 base respectively, with 10 bases between them. This CDR3 is 15 amino acids long. Germline-derived CDR1 and CDR2 are SNHLY and FYNNEI. CDR3 in amino acids: CASSESRGSYNEQFF. Written as DNA, the CDR3 is TGTGCCAGCAGTGAGTCACGGGGTTCCTACAATGAGCAGTTCTTC.

V usage is TRBV27 and J usage is TRBJ2-2, with D perhaps TRBD1 (6 bases). Germline-derived CDR1 and CDR2 are MNHEY and SMNVEV (reference sequence). Trimming pared 5 bases from V and 0 bases from J, leaving 13 bases between. The CDR3 runs 16 residues. The CDR3 sequence is CASSPRQEANTGELFF. DNA of the CDR3: TGTGCCAGCAGTCCTAGACAGGAGGCGAACACCGGGGAGCTGTTTTTT.

The chain uses TRBV30 and TRBJ2-1; 8 bases fit TRBD1. The V and J ends lost 6 bases and 7 bases, in that order; junction bases with no gene match: 8. The length of the CDR3 is 13 residues. Germline lookup yields CDR1 GTSNPN and CDR2 SVGIG (reference sequence). CDR3 DNA sequence: TGTGCCTGTGGACAGGGCGGCTGGAATGAGCAGTTCTTC. It specifies CACGQGGWNEQFF.

This clone was seen only a few times. In the same sample, other DNA sequences code for this CDR3. The chain recombines TRBV7-9 with TRBJ2-7, with 9 positions matching TRBD1. The germline gives CDR1 SEHNR, CDR2 FQNEAQ (reference sequence). CDR3 length: 12 residues. V gave up 5 bases and J gave up 6 bases; unmatched junction bases: 2. For the CDR3, the DNA is TGTGCCAGCAGCCCGACAGGGGGCGAGCAGTACTTC. Its translation: CASSPTGGEQYF. Combining the CDR3 with reference TRBV7-9 and TRBJ2-7 gives the whole variable domain DTGVSQNPRHKITKRGQNVTFRCDPISEHNRLYWYRQTLGQGPEFLTYFQNEAQLEKSRLLSDRFSAERPKGSFSTLEIQRTEQGDSAMYLCASSPTGGEQYFGPGTRLTVT.

The rearrangement links TRBV30 to TRBJ2-3; D remains unclear. The germline V gene encodes CDR1 GTSNPN and CDR2 SVGIG (reference sequence). The CDR3 contains 14 residues. Trimming pared 4 bases from V and 2 bases from J, leaving 13 bases between. CDR3 sequence reads: CAWNFGTSTDTQYF. DNA of the CDR3: TGTGCCTGGAATTTTGGCACCTCCACAGATACGCAGTATTTT.

The chain carries TRBV11-3 and TRBJ2-7; 7 bases align to TRBD2. The CDR3 runs 15 residues. Losses at the gene ends were 0 bases for V and 4 bases for J; bases not matched to a gene: 6. The germline CDR1 and CDR2 sequences are SGHNT and YENEEA. The CDR3 nucleotides read TGTGCCAGCAGCTTAGATTCCGGTAGCGGGTACGAGCAGTACTTC. Translating gives CASSLDSGSGYEQYF.

V and J are TRBV7-6 and TRBJ2-1, with no clear D. The CDR3 has 16 residues. Germline-derived CDR1 and CDR2 are SGHVS and FNYEAQ. The ends were cut back, 5 bases at V and 1 base at J, with 15 bases in the middle. The DNA for the CDR3 is TGTGCCAGCAGCCCCCGAGAGGACCTGTCCTACAATGAGCAGTTCTTC. It yields the protein CASSPREDLSYNEQFF.

The chain carries TRBV6-5 and TRBJ2-3; 8 nucleotides agree with TRBD2. Germline trimming cut 2 bases from V and 4 bases from J; bases unmatched to any gene: 8. This CDR3 has 16 residues. Germline loops: CDR1 MNHEY, CDR2 SVGAGI. CDR3 DNA sequence: TGTGCCAGCAGTTACATGGCTAGCGGGTACCCAGATACGCAGTATTTT. Protein product: CASSYMASGYPDTQYF.

Regarding this clone: The sample has other DNA sequences that encode this CDR3 too. The chain is built from TRBV27 and TRBJ2-7; 7 nucleotides line up with TRBD2. Trimming took 1 base from V and 3 from J; bases not matched to a gene: 3. The CDR3 loop spans 14 amino acids. Germline CDR1 MNHEY, CDR2 SMNVEV (reference sequence). DNA for the CDR3: TGTGCCAGCAGTTTATTGGGGGGGGGCTACGAGCAGTACTTC. Encoded protein: CASSLLGGGYEQYF.

The chain employs TRBV6-5 and TRBJ2-1; no definite D call. The CDR3 covers 15 residues. The germline V gene encodes CDR1 MNHEY and CDR2 SVGAGI. Trimming took 6 bases from V and 5 from J, leaving 17 bases between them. CDR3: CASSILPARDNEQFF. The CDR3 nucleotides read TGTGCCAGCAGCATACTCCCAGCTAGAGACAATGAGCAGTTCTTC.

The chain has TRBV18 and TRBJ2-7; either TRBD1 or TRBD2 may fit D (5 bases each). This CDR3 is 14 amino acids long. In germline, CDR1 is KGHSH, CDR2 LQKENI. V was trimmed by 6 bases and J by 5 bases, leaving 17 bases between them. CDR3 in amino acids: CASSLEGIRDEQYF. The CDR3 coding sequence is TGTGCCAGCTCCCTTGAGGGGATCCGTGACGAGCAGTACTTC.

A single count supports this clone. The chain carries TRBV28 and TRBJ2-3; 8 bases match TRBD2. Germline trimming cut 5 bases from V and 3 bases from J; bases unmatched to any gene: 16. The germline gives CDR1 MDHEN, CDR2 SYDVKM. The CDR3 extends over 18 amino acids. In DNA, the CDR3 is TGTGCCAGCAGTGCAGCTTTCGGGGGGGCAAGGATTACAGATACGCAGTATTTT. It specifies CASSAAFGGARITDTQYF. Full variable domain (rest looked up from reference TRBV28 and TRBJ2-3): DVKVTQSSRYLVKRTGEKVFLECVQDMDHENMFWYRQDPGLGLRLIYFSYDVKMKEKGDIPEGYSVSREKKERFSLILESASTNQTSMYLCASSAAFGGARITDTQYFGPGTRLTVL.

This clone was counted only a few times. This rearrangement joins TRBV18 to TRBJ1-2; the D gene is possibly TRBD1 (5 bases). The CDR3 totals 13 residues. The germline V gene has CDR1 KGHSH and CDR2 LQKENI. Trimming took 0 bases from V and 5 from J, leaving 7 bases between them. The CDR3 coding sequence is TGTGCCAGCTCACCACCGACAGTATATGGCTACACCTTC. Translation: CASSPPTVYGYTF.

The chain uses TRBV11-2 and TRBJ1-3; D is undetermined. CDR3 length: 14 residues. Germline CDR1 SGHAT, CDR2 FQNNGV. Trimming stripped 3 bases from V and 8 bases from J, with 14 bases between. The CDR3 reads CASSFLLGFDTIYF. The CDR3 coding sequence is TGTGCCAGCAGCTTTCTATTAGGTTTTGACACCATATATTTT.

The rearrangement uses TRBV7-9 and TRBJ2-7; D not resolved. Germline CDR1 is SEHNR and CDR2 is FQNEAQ (reference sequence). Trimming removed 7 bases from V and 6 bases from J, with 16 bases in between. The CDR3 is 13 residues long. The CDR3 DNA is TGTGCCAGCATCGCTCCTTTGAGTCGCGAGCAGTACTTC. It specifies CASIAPLSREQYF.

About this clone: Sequence at one end of the junction differs from germline and may be a read error. V is TRBV5-5 and J is TRBJ2-7; weak D call: TRBD1 (5 bases). The germline V gene has CDR1 SGHKS and CDR2 YYEKEE (reference sequence). The CDR3 consists of 15 residues. The CDR3 here is CASSPSDRGTYEQYF. CDR3 coding DNA: TGTGCCAGCAGCCCCTCCGACAGAGGTACCTACGAGCAATACTTC.

The genes are TRBV11-2 and TRBJ2-5; the D is unclear. V lost 1 base and J lost 9, with 12 bases in between. From germline, CDR1 is SGHAT and CDR2 FQNNGV. The CDR3 is 13 amino acids. The CDR3: CASSLAPGAPQYF. The CDR3 bases are TGTGCCAGCAGCTTAGCCCCCGGCGCCCCCCAGTACTTC.

This clone was seen just once. The chain couples TRBV18 to TRBJ2-2; no clear D gene. CDR1 and CDR2 from the germline V gene are KGHSH and LQKENI. V lost 6 bases and J lost 0, with 20 bases in between. The CDR3 extends over 18 amino acids. CDR3 residues: CASSNIDSEFSNTGELFF. DNA of the CDR3: TGTGCCAGCTCTAATATCGATTCGGAATTTTCGAACACCGGGGAGCTGTTTTTT.

V and J are TRBV4-2 and TRBJ1-2; a weak D match, TRBD1 (5 bases). This CDR3 is 13 amino acids long. Germline lookup yields CDR1 LGHNA and CDR2 YNFKEQ. V was clipped by 1 base and J by 4 bases, with 7 bases between them. CDR3 nucleotide sequence: TGTGCCAGCAGCCAAGGCGGGACCTATGGCTACACCTTC. Translation: CASSQGGTYGYTF.

The chain employs TRBV5-6 and TRBJ1-2; D is possibly TRBD1 (5 bases). From germline, CDR1 is SGHDT and CDR2 YYEEEE. V lost 4 bases, J lost 4 bases, and 11 bases lay in between. The CDR3 length is 13 residues. CDR3 DNA sequence: TGTGCCAGCAGCCGGGACTCCGGCTATGGCTACACCTTC. Translation: CASSRDSGYGYTF. The full variable domain, with the rest looked up from reference TRBV5-6 and TRBJ1-2, is DAGVTQSPTHLIKTRGQQVTLRCSPKSGHDTVSWYQQALGQGPQFIFQYYEEEERQRGNFPDRFSGHQFPNYSSELNVNALLLGDSALYLCASSRDSGYGYTFGSGTRLTVV.

This chain joins TRBV7-8 and TRBJ2-1, with 7 bases that match TRBD2. Per the germline V gene, CDR1 is SGHVS and CDR2 is FQNEAQ. The junction had 11 bases not matched to a gene; V was cut back by 2 bases and J by 4 bases. This CDR3 has 17 amino acids. In nucleotides, the CDR3 is TGTGCCAGCAGCTTACCCTACTCGAGCGGGGATTACAATGAGCAGTTCTTC. Translating gives CASSLPYSSGDYNEQFF.

CDR3 DNA sequence: TGTGCCAGCAGCTTAGTACCTTCGAACACCGGGGAGCTGTTTTTT. Translation: CASSLVPSNTGELFF. V is TRBV11-2 and J is TRBJ2-2; no clear D gene. The V end lost 1 base, the J end lost 0 bases, and 6 bases lay between the germline ends. The CDR3 has 15 amino acids. Germline V gives CDR1 SGHAT, CDR2 FQNNGV.